This T cell receptor beta chain was retrieved from a study of T cells in Graves' hyperthyroidism and ophthalmopathy. Amplification of TCR beta CDR3 regions was performed using RNA transcripts as template. The primer set for the first-round RT-PCR of the TCR CDR3 was HTBI. TCRdb analysed the multiplex PCR reads with MiXCR anew, one entry per CDR3 protein. The table has 450,000 to 600,000 distinct CDR3 sequences, 14% seen once. For Graves' hyperthyroidism to be stable, ophthalmopathy could not progress within 18 months. V was pared by 4 bases and J by 0 bases, with 16 bases between. In germline, CDR1 is SNHLY, CDR2 FYNNEI. The CDR3 has 17 residues. The table lists this clonotype with many counts.

The TCR sequence derives from a woman aged 40 to 49 with Graves' hyperthyroidism. V usage is TRBV2 and J usage is TRBJ1-5; D unresolved. The sequencing sample was made of blood. The CDR3 reads CASSGFEGGYSNQPQHF. The CDR3 nucleotides are TGTGCCAGCAGTGGGTTCGAAGGAGGATATAGCAATCAGCCCCAGCATTTT.